These T cell receptor beta chains were read from a single sample in a study of technical replicates of blood from a few donors. Only in-frame clones appear in the TCRdb table, and some are missing; sequencing was by immunoSEQ multiplex PCR. The data show nearly 70,000 clones, just over 90% seen once. The material sequenced was PBMCs. The receptors originated from a human donor in good health. Some clones in this sample may be carry-over from other donors' samples. The CDR3 runs from the conserved cysteine through the conserved F or W. A D gene is named only where the DNA matches it firmly. Only part of the rows carry a size: once, few, many, or a class if the clone is expanded.

d_call: TRBD1
v_call: TRBV30
cdr3_length: 15
j_call: TRBJ2-7
clone_size: -
cdr3_nt: TGTGCCTGGGACCCGGGACAGGGCGGCTTGGACGAGCAGTACTTC
cdr3_aa: CAWDPGQGGLDEQYF

d_call: TRBD2
v_call: TRBV19
cdr3_length: 17
j_call: TRBJ2-3
clone_size: -
cdr3_nt: TGTGCCAGTTCTCCTATGGGGCTAGCGGGAGGTGCAGATACGCAGTATTTT
cdr3_aa: CASSPMGLAGGADTQYF

d_call: TRBD2
v_call: TRBV2
cdr3_length: 15
j_call: TRBJ2-2
clone_size: few
cdr3_nt: TGTGCCAGCAGTGACCTAGCGGGAGGACCCGGGGAGCTGTTTTTT
cdr3_aa: CASSDLAGGPGELFF

d_call: TRBD1
v_call: TRBV9
cdr3_length: 15
j_call: TRBJ2-7
clone_size: -
cdr3_nt: TGTGCCAGCAGCGGCCCGGGACAGGCTATCCACGAGCAGTACTTC
cdr3_aa: CASSGPGQAIHEQYF

d_call: TRBD1
v_call: TRBV6-5
cdr3_length: 15
j_call: TRBJ1-1
clone_size: -
cdr3_nt: TGTGCCAGCAGGAAAACAGGGGCGGGCGTGGCTGAAGCTTTCTTT
cdr3_aa: CASRKTGAGVAEAFF

d_call: TRBD2
v_call: TRBV10-3
cdr3_length: 16
j_call: TRBJ2-3
clone_size: -
cdr3_nt: TGTGCCATCAAAGGGACTAGCGGGAGAGGGGATAGAGCGCAGTATTTT
cdr3_aa: CAIKGTSGRGDRAQYF

d_call: -
v_call: TRBV18
cdr3_length: 17
j_call: TRBJ1-1
clone_size: few
cdr3_nt: TGTGCCAGCTCACGGTACCAAGGGGATGTCATGAACACTGAAGCTTTCTTT
cdr3_aa: CASSRYQGDVMNTEAFF

d_call: -
v_call: TRBV6-5
cdr3_length: 13
j_call: TRBJ1-5
clone_size: -
cdr3_nt: TGTGCCAGCACCCAGGGGTACAATCAGCCCCAGCATTTT
cdr3_aa: CASTQGYNQPQHF

d_call: TRBD2
v_call: TRBV7-9
cdr3_length: 17
j_call: TRBJ2-3
clone_size: -
cdr3_nt: TGTGCCAGCAGCTTAGGACTAGCGGGAGGAGTTACAGATACGCAGTATTTT
cdr3_aa: CASSLGLAGGVTDTQYF

d_call: -
v_call: TRBV13
cdr3_length: 13
j_call: TRBJ2-7
clone_size: -
cdr3_nt: TGTGCCAGCAGCGATATTACTACCTACGAGCAGTACTTC
cdr3_aa: CASSDITTYEQYF

d_call: -
v_call: TRBV4-2
cdr3_length: 15
j_call: TRBJ2-5
clone_size: -
cdr3_nt: TGTGCCAGCAGCCAAGATCTAGCCGGCGTAGAGACCCAGTACTTC
cdr3_aa: CASSQDLAGVETQYF

d_call: -
v_call: TRBV7-6
cdr3_length: 14
j_call: TRBJ1-4
clone_size: -
cdr3_nt: TGTGCCAGCAGTTCTCGGGGGGCCAGGGAAAAACTGTTTTTT
cdr3_aa: CASSSRGAREKLFF

d_call: TRBD1
v_call: TRBV12-5
cdr3_length: 14
j_call: TRBJ1-2
clone_size: -
cdr3_nt: TGTGCTAGTGGTTTGGTGGACAGGGGAGATGGCTACACCTTC
cdr3_aa: CASGLVDRGDGYTF

d_call: -
v_call: TRBV5-1
cdr3_length: 16
j_call: TRBJ2-3
clone_size: -
cdr3_nt: TGCGCCAGCAGCTTGGCCGACAGGTCTAGCACAGATACGCAGTATTTT
cdr3_aa: CASSLADRSSTDTQYF

d_call: TRBD2
v_call: TRBV7-2
cdr3_length: 15
j_call: TRBJ2-3
clone_size: -
cdr3_nt: TGTGCCAGCAGCTTTAGCGGGGGGTCGGCTAGTACGCAGTATTTT
cdr3_aa: CASSFSGGSASTQYF

d_call: TRBD1
v_call: TRBV25-1
cdr3_length: 14
j_call: TRBJ2-5
clone_size: -
cdr3_nt: TGTGCCAGCAGTGTCCGACAGGGACAAGAGACCCAGTACTTC
cdr3_aa: CASSVRQGQETQYF